What follows describes a single T cell receptor beta chain. Its specific antigen is unknown. Per-base quality was not reported, and no clone a single base away is much larger than it. The CDR3 starts with the cysteine, ends with the phenylalanine, and has 14 residues. The retained sequence is limited to the CDR3, 42 bases, with the frame set at the first base. V was cut back by 3 bases and J by 7 bases, leaving a gap of 13 bases between them. The germline V gene gives CDR1 as KGHSH and CDR2 as LQKENI. The study was a case-control design nested within a healthcare worker cohort in London, UK, with weekly nasopharyngeal swab PCR tests and blood sampling. Healthcare workers were recruited during the week of the UK lockdown, between 23 and 31 March 2020, and followed weekly for up to about 15 weeks. The data stem from a study of early T cells in non-severe SARS-CoV-2 infection (dated by TCRdb to about 2021). In terms of the full investigation: TCR sequencing used bulk RNA from unsorted whole blood, so alpha and beta chains could not be paired.

Library preparation was by 5' RACE. Sequenced using a NextSeq 500. To correct for sequencing error and PCR bias, the TCR library protocol tagged individual cDNA molecules with unique molecular identifiers. Both TCR alpha and beta chains were sequenced, and tight co-correlation was observed between alpha and beta sequence abundances in each sample. Concerning the study's data processing: V gene, J gene and CDR3 annotation of TCR sequences was performed with Decombinator V4. TCRs were defined as expanded if a significant change between any two time points was detected under a Poisson model with p below 0.0001. TCR abundances were normalised to the total number of TCRs sequenced per sample and were expressed as counts per million. TRAV1-2 paired with TRAJ12, TRAJ20 or TRAJ33 defined MAIT TCRs, while TRAV10 paired with TRAJ18 defined iNKT TCRs. VDJdb, accessed 1 November 2021, was searched for CMV, EBV and SARS-CoV-2 annotated TCRs, with TCRs annotated for multiple antigens excluded. The public reads were reprocessed in TCRdb via fastp at Q25 and MiXCR, keeping in-frame beta chains. Duplicate CDR3 protein sequences are folded into a single record with the most common DNA and genes. Here the V and J calls rest on TCRdb's processing, not on the authors' analysis. The sample table holds about 62,000 distinct CDR3 sequences, of which roughly a tenth were seen once. The top ten clonotypes cover over 1% of the sample.

General findings and caveats noted by the study authors: Matching against VDJdb was skewed toward anti-spike CD8 responses, likely underestimated virus-specific expansions, and missed private and CD4 specificities.

The clonotype was recovered from an adult who was a healthcare worker with PCR-confirmed SARS-CoV-2 infection or an uninfected control (not recorded which). The receptor chain draws on TRBV18 and TRBJ2-1; the D call is tentative, TRBD1 or TRBD2, as each matches 5 bases. The sequenced material came from whole blood. In nucleotide form, the sequence is TGTGCCAGCTCACCTCAGGGAGTAAGGAATGAGCAGTTCTTC. It encodes CASSPQGVRNEQFF.